Presented here are 6 T cell receptor beta chains from one specimen sequenced in a study of breast tumors, draining lymph nodes, adjacent tissues. TCRdb analysed the multiplex PCR reads with MiXCR anew, one entry per CDR3 protein. The table records around 70,000 distinct CDR3 sequences, roughly 44% of them present only once. Source material: breast tumor tissue. The receptors were gathered from a female donor with breast cancer. Some clones in this sample may be carry-over from other donors' samples.

Concerning this clonotype itself: One base away lies a much larger clone, so this may be a sequencing read error. The genes are TRBV6-2 or TRBV6-3 and TRBJ1-2; D is unresolved. The CDR3 has 15 residues. Germline CDR1 and CDR2: MNHEY and SVGEGT. This CDR3 is CAGSPIERRHRGYTF. CDR3 bases: TGTGCCGGCAGTCCCATTGAGCGACGGCATCGTGGCTACACCTTC.

This clonotype has a count of ten or more. This rearrangement joins TRBV4-2 to TRBJ1-5; D might be TRBD1 (5 bases). This CDR3 region has 16 residues. Between the trimmed V and J ends, which lost 1 base and 5 bases, there was a span of 15 bases. The germline V gene has CDR1 LGHNA and CDR2 YNFKEQ. The CDR3 reads CASSQGGAQSDQPQHF. CDR3 coding DNA: TGTGCCAGCAGCCAAGGAGGGGCACAGTCGGATCAGCCCCAGCATTTT.

This clonotype was seen at least ten times. The genes are TRBV29-1 and TRBJ1-2; 8 nucleotides line up with TRBD1. The junction had 7 bases not matched to a gene; V was cut back by 6 bases and J by 1 base. CDR3 length: 14 residues. The V gene's germline CDR1 is SQVTM and CDR2 ANQGSEA. The CDR3 reads CSVVGTGHNYGYTF. Here the CDR3 DNA reads TGCAGCGTAGTCGGGACAGGACATAACTATGGCTACACCTTC.

The rearrangement links TRBV9 to TRBJ1-2; TRBD1 aligns across 10 bases. The germline CDR1 and CDR2 sequences are SGDLS and YYNGEE. CDR3 length equals 18 residues. With V trimmed by 0 bases and J by 3 bases, 11 bases remained unmatched. In DNA, the CDR3 is TGTGCCAGCAGCGTAGTCCGCCCCCCGGGACAGGGGTACTATGGCTACACCTTC. Translation: CASSVVRPPGQGYYGYTF.

This clonotype was counted at least ten times. This chain connects TRBV7-6 to TRBJ1-6; D might be TRBD1 (5 bases). The CDR3 has 15 residues. Per the germline V gene, CDR1 is SGHVS and CDR2 is FNYEAQ. Trimming left V 4 bases short and J 7 bases short, with 14 bases between. CDR3 amino acids: CASSWVGTGNSPLHF. CDR3 nucleotide sequence: TGTGCCAGCAGCTGGGTCGGGACGGGGAATTCACCCCTCCACTTT.

As to this clonotype: A much larger clone differs from this one at a single base, so this may be a read error. This CDR3 is missing its conserved last phenylalanine or tryptophan, likely due to a read error. The chain uses TRBV20-1 and TRBJ1-1; D possibly corresponds to TRBD1 (6 bases). V lost 4 bases to trimming and J lost 7 bases, with 25 bases between them. Germline loops: CDR1 DFQATT, CDR2 SNEGSKA (reference sequence). CDR3 length: 16 residues. DNA for the CDR3: TGCAGTGCTAAGAGGTGGGGGCTTGGGAGTTTTGTTGAAGCTTTCCTT. Translated: CSAKRWGLGSFVEAFL.